Below are 17 T cell receptor beta chains sequenced from a single sample in a study of graft-versus-host responses after intestinal transplantation. The researchers put some 200,000 CFSE-labeled responder cells into plates with some 200,000 irradiated, violet-dye-labeled stimulator cells. Only in-frame clones appear in the TCRdb table, and some are missing; sequencing was by immunoSEQ multiplex PCR. The table has about 21,000 clones, around 41% seen once. The source material was alloreactive CD8+ T cells from a mixed lymphocyte reaction culture, sampled before intestinal transplant. Subset indicated: CFSE-low proliferating T cells sorted from roughly 6-day pre-transplant mixed lymphocyte reaction (GvH or HvG direction). The receptor set was obtained from a human patient who received an intestinal transplant.

This chain links TRBV19 with TRBJ2-1; 12 bases match TRBD2. V dropped 2 bases and J dropped 0; count of bases not matched to a gene: 8. CDR1 and CDR2 from the germline V gene are LNHDA and SQIVND (reference sequence). The CDR3 length is 19 residues. The DNA of the CDR3 is TGTGCCAGTAGTATATTCGGGCTAGCGGGAGGGGGCTCCTACAATGAGCAGTTCTTC. This codes for CASSIFGLAGGGSYNEQFF. Drawing the rest from reference TRBV19 and TRBJ2-1, the complete variable domain is DGGITQSPKYLFRKEGQNVTLSCEQNLNHDAMYWYRQDPGQGLRLIYYSQIVNDFQKGDIAEGYSVSREKKESFPLTVTSAQKNPTAFYLCASSIFGLAGGGSYNEQFFGPGTRLTVL.

By sample fraction, this clone is medium-sized (0.01 to 0.1%). The chain uses TRBV6-1 and TRBJ2-6, with a weak D call TRBD1 (5 bases). Per germline, CDR1 MNHNS and CDR2 SASEGT. The CDR3 is 18 amino acids. The V end was cut by 4 bases, the J end by 3 bases, with 19 bases between. CDR3 residues: CASSVPPLGVGGANVLTF. CDR3 nucleotides: TGTGCCAGCAGTGTCCCCCCCCTAGGGGTGGGTGGGGCCAACGTCCTGACTTTC.

CDR3 loop: CASSVGYNEQFF. Written as DNA, the CDR3 is TGTGCCAGCAGTGTAGGTTACAATGAGCAGTTCTTC. The genes are TRBV6-6 and TRBJ2-1; no reliable D call. Germline V gene sequence: CDR1 MNHNY, CDR2 SVGAGI (reference sequence). Trimming stripped 5 bases from V and 4 bases from J, with 6 bases between. CDR3 length: 12 residues.

In its sample, this clone was seen a few times. The V call is TRBV5-4, the J call TRBJ1-1; D ambiguous. V was pared by 2 bases and J by 5 bases, with 10 bases between. This CDR3 spans 13 amino acids. Germline lookup yields CDR1 SGHNT and CDR2 YYREEE (reference sequence). CDR3 protein: CASSFSGPTEAFF. CDR3 DNA sequence: TGTGCCAGCAGCTTTTCAGGTCCAACTGAAGCTTTCTTT.

This clone was detected only a few times. This chain uses TRBV19 with TRBJ2-7, with 9 bases identical to TRBD2. The germline CDR1 and CDR2 sequences are LNHDA and SQIVND (reference sequence). Unmatched junction bases numbered 9, after V lost 5 bases and J lost 4 bases. The CDR3 totals 15 residues. CDR3: CASSPLAGIGYEQYF. For the CDR3, the DNA is TGTGCCAGTAGTCCCCTAGCGGGAATCGGGTACGAGCAGTACTTC.

This clone was seen more than once but under ten times. The J gene is TRBJ1-3, the V gene TRBV2; 8 bases line up with TRBD1. CDR3 length: 15 residues. CDR1 is SNHLY, CDR2 FYNNEI, per germline. V lost 7 bases and J lost 4; bases outside the gene matches: 9. CDR3 nucleotide sequence: TGTGCCAGCAAAACGGACAGGGCAGCGGGAAACACCATATATTTT. Residues: CASKTDRAAGNTIYF.

The V and J genes are TRBV28 and TRBJ1-2; D not certain. This CDR3 spans 12 amino acids. V lost 1 base, J lost 8 bases, and 8 bases lay in between. From germline, CDR1 is MDHEN and CDR2 SYDVKM. The CDR3 sequence is CASSLFPQGYTF. For the CDR3, the DNA is TGTGCCAGCAGTTTATTCCCTCAGGGCTACACCTTC.

V gene TRBV6-1 combines with J gene TRBJ2-7; D gene uncertain. CDR1 and CDR2 (germline): MNHNS, SASEGT. Between the trimmed V and J ends, which lost 1 base and 1 base, there was a span of 11 bases. The CDR3 spans 15 residues. The chain's CDR3 is CASSEGHGPSYEQYF. CDR3 sequence (DNA): TGTGCCAGCAGTGAAGGACACGGACCTTCCTACGAGCAGTACTTC.

In this sample, this clone turned up a few times. The chain carries TRBV28 and TRBJ1-2; possibly TRBD1 for D (5 bases). The CDR3 covers 15 residues. With 5 bases removed from V and 5 bases from J, the gap between germline ends came to 18 bases. CDR1 and CDR2 (germline): MDHEN, SYDVKM. CDR3 amino acids: CASSGATNSVYGYTF. DNA for the CDR3: TGTGCCAGCAGTGGGGCTACAAATTCCGTTTATGGCTACACCTTC.

The CDR3 reads CASSVSGLGTEAFF. As DNA, the CDR3 is TGTGCCAGCAGCGTAAGTGGTCTTGGCACTGAAGCTTTCTTT. The rearrangement joins TRBV9 to TRBJ1-1; no definite D call. This CDR3 has 14 amino acids. Trimming left V 1 base short and J 4 bases short, with 11 bases between. Germline V gene data show CDR1 as SGDLS and CDR2 as YYNGEE.

The table lists this clone with a few counts. V gene TRBV6-5 combines with J gene TRBJ2-2; 11 bases match TRBD2. The CDR3 loop spans 15 amino acids. Germline CDR1 and CDR2: MNHEY and SVGAGI. With V trimmed by 7 bases and J by 0 bases, 1 base remained unmatched. The CDR3 loop is CASKGLAANTGELFF. The CDR3, as DNA: TGTGCCAGCAAGGGACTAGCGGCGAACACCGGGGAGCTGTTTTTT.

This clone qualifies as medium-sized. This rearrangement joins TRBV7-2 to TRBJ1-1; 10 bases align to TRBD1. This CDR3 has 15 residues. Germline loops: CDR1 SGHTA, CDR2 FQGNSA. Trimming cost V 3 bases and J 4 bases; bases outside gene matches: 5. The CDR3 loop reads CASSFLGTGVTEAFF. CDR3 bases: TGTGCCAGCAGCTTCCTCGGGACAGGGGTCACTGAAGCTTTCTTT.

The chain is built from TRBV4-2 and TRBJ2-1, with D possibly TRBD2 on 5 matching bases. Germline lookup yields CDR1 LGHNA and CDR2 YNFKEQ. This CDR3 comprises 14 residues. The V and J ends lost 1 base and 8 bases respectively, with 12 bases between them. The CDR3 loop is CASSQGILVHEQFF. The CDR3, as DNA: TGTGCCAGCAGCCAAGGTATACTAGTTCATGAGCAGTTCTTC.

The rearrangement links TRBV19 to TRBJ1-3; D remains ambiguous. CDR3 length equals 14 residues. CDR1 is LNHDA and CDR2 is SQIVND in the germline V gene (reference sequence). Trimming removed 5 bases at V and 8 bases at J, with 16 bases between. The DNA of the CDR3 is TGTGCCAGTAGTCATGTGGGCTTCGGGGACACCATATATTTT. It translates to CASSHVGFGDTIYF.

This clone has more than one count but fewer than ten. CDR3 in amino acids: CASSLTPGQFTGELFF. The CDR3 DNA sequence: TGTGCCAGCAGTCTGACTCCGGGACAGTTCACCGGGGAGCTGTTTTTT. The J gene is TRBJ2-2, the V gene TRBV28; TRBD1 matches 7 bases. V shed 5 bases, J shed 4 bases, and the junction held 10 bases outside the gene matches. The CDR3 sequence is 16 residues long. CDR1 and CDR2 from the germline V gene are MDHEN and SYDVKM.

In this sample, this clone turned up a few times. CDR3 region: CASSEFGFGVGTDTQYF. The DNA for the CDR3 is TGTGCCAGCAGTGAATTTGGGTTTGGCGTGGGCACAGATACGCAGTATTTT. The genes are TRBV6-4 and TRBJ2-3; D is ambiguous. The germline V gene has CDR1 MRHNA and CDR2 SNTAGT. V was shortened by 3 bases and J by 1 base, with 17 bases between the two germline ends. This CDR3 region has 17 residues.

The gene calls are TRBV4-1 and TRBJ1-5; D is uncertain. CDR1 and CDR2 from the germline V gene are MGHRA and YSYEKL. The CDR3 runs 16 residues. V lost 4 bases to trimming and J lost 1 base, with 14 bases between them. In DNA form, the CDR3 reads TGCGCCAGCAGCCCCTGGGCCGCCGAGAGCAATCAGCCCCAGCATTTT. Its translation is CASSPWAAESNQPQHF.